This T cell receptor beta chain was sequenced during a study of T cell responses to AZD1222 COVID-19 vaccine. This CDR3 region has 19 residues. With 2 bases removed from V and 1 base from J, the gap between germline ends came to 23 bases. CDR1 MNHNS and CDR2 SASEGT come from the germline V gene. Only in-frame clones appear in the TCRdb table, and some are missing; sequencing was by immunoSEQ multiplex PCR. The repertoire holds approximately 84,000 clones, roughly nine tenths seen once, with about 2.4% in the top ten. As concerns this clone: The antigen is unknown.

Study-level results: When two AZD1222 doses had been given, Spike-specific TCR breadth and depth rose. A mostly white British donor set with more females was recruited, and clonal diversity was possibly underestimated. A reported finding is that nearly half of spike-specific TCRs target unmutated variant regions. Dominant CD4 TCR responses targeted spike regions 160-218 and 743-854.

V usage is TRBV6-1 and J usage is TRBJ1-1; D is undetermined. This TCR derives from an adult who received the AZD1222 COVID-19 vaccine. The sample here was peripheral blood, taken 28 days after the second AZD1222 dose. CDR3 protein: CASSESRWGKEPKNTEAFF. The CDR3, as DNA: TGTGCCAGCAGTGAATCCCGTTGGGGAAAGGAACCCAAGAACACTGAAGCTTTCTTT.